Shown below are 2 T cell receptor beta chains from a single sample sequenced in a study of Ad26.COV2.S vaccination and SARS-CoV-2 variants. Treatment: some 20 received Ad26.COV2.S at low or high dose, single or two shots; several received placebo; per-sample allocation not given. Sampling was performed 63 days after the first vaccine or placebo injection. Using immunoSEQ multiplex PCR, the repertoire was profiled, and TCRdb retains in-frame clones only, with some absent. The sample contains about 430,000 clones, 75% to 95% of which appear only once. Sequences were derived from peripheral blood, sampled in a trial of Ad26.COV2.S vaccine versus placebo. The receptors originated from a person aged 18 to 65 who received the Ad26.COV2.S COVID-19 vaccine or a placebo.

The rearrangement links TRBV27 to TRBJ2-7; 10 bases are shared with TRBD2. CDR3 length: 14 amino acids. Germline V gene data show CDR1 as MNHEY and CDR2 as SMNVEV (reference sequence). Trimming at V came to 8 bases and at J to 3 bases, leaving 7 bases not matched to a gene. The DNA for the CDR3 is TGTGCCAGCGGAACTAGCGGGAACCTCTACGAGCAGTACTTC. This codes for CASGTSGNLYEQYF.

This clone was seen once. CDR3 loop: CASSLLPSGLHEQYF. In DNA, the CDR3 is TGTGCCAGCAGCTTGTTGCCTAGCGGGCTTCACGAGCAGTACTTC. The genes are TRBV5-4 and TRBJ2-7, with 8 bases that match TRBD2. The CDR3 totals 15 residues. V trimming: 1 base; J trimming: 5 bases; junction bases outside the gene matches: 8. Germline V lookup: CDR1 SGHNT, CDR2 YYREEE (reference sequence).